This T cell receptor (beta chain) was captured in a study of shared clonotypes between healthy human individuals. This clone was counted only a few times. The data were produced by immunoSEQ multiplex PCR, yet TCRdb's version contains in-frame clones alone and is incomplete. The data hold more than 450,000 clones, with roughly 78% observed a single time. The germline CDR1 and CDR2 sequences are SEHNR and FQNEAQ (reference sequence). V lost 5 bases to trimming and J lost 4 bases; unmatched junction nucleotides: 8. This CDR3 comprises 16 residues. What was sequenced was PBMCs. V usage is TRBV7-9 and J usage is TRBJ2-2; 9 nucleotides line up with TRBD2. The origin of this receptor is a woman aged 40-49 years in good health. Some clones in this sample may be carry-over from other donors' samples. In nucleotides, the CDR3 is TGTGCCAGCAGCAACCCTAGCGGGATAATCACCGGGGAGCTGTTTTTT. Translation gives CASSNPSGIITGELFF.